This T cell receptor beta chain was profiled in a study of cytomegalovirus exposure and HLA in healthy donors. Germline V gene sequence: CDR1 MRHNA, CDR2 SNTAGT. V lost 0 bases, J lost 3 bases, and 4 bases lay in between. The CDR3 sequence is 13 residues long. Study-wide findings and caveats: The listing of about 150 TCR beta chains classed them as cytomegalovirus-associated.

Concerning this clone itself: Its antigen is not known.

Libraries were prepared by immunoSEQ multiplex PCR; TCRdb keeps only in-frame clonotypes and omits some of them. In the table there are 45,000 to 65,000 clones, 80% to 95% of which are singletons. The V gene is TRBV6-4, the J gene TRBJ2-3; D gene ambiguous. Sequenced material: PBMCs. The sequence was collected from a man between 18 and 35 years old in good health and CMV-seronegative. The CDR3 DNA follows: TGTGCCAGCAGTGACTCGACTACAGATACGCAGTATTTT. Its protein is CASSDSTTDTQYF.